This T cell receptor beta chain is drawn from a study of cytotoxic CD8 clonotypes in ibrutinib-treated CLL. With regard to this clone: Its cognate antigen is unknown.

V gave up 3 bases and J gave up 4 bases; unmatched junction bases: 6. The CDR3 totals 14 residues. The V gene's germline CDR1 is KGHSH and CDR2 LQKENI. Clones were read by immunoSEQ multiplex PCR, and TCRdb kept only the in-frame ones, dropping some. The data show about 140,000 clones, more than 70% seen once. Study-wide results and limits: Higher circulating CD8+ T-cell counts strongly accompanied higher baseline clonality, above age-matched healthy donors. Contraction or stability on treatment characterized the public clonotypes, which were uncommon. Clonality showed a rise at ibrutinib response that reversed toward baseline at progression.

This receptor was obtained from a human donor with chronic lymphocytic leukemia. This sequence joins TRBV18 and TRBJ2-7; 7 bases fit TRBD1. The sequences come from PBMCs, collected after 36 months of ibrutinib treatment. The CDR3 protein is CASSPLGQLYEQYF. CDR3 in DNA: TGTGCCAGCTCACCGTTGGGACAGTTATACGAGCAGTACTTC.